Presented here are 17 T cell receptor beta chains from one specimen sequenced in a study of shared clonotypes between healthy human individuals. Clones were sequenced by immunoSEQ multiplex PCR, and TCRdb holds only the in-frame ones, with some missing. The data show approximately 1,500,000 clones, 95% to 99% seen once. The sample taken for sequencing was naive CD4+ T cells sorted from blood. Indicated subset: CD45RA+ positively selected. The receptors come from a man under 40 in good health.

This chain connects TRBV10-1 to TRBJ2-1, with D possibly matching TRBD2 (6 bases). The CDR3 is 15 amino acids. The germline CDR1 and CDR2 sequences are WNHNN and SYGVQD (reference sequence). The germline V and J ends were trimmed by 4 bases and 3 bases, with 13 bases remaining between them. The CDR3 sequence: CASSVGTSNYNEQFF. As DNA, the CDR3 is TGCGCCAGCAGTGTCGGGACTTCGAACTACAATGAGCAGTTCTTC.

The chain links TRBV18 to TRBJ2-5, with TRBD2 identical over 11 bases. Germline V gene lookup returns CDR1 KGHSH and CDR2 LQKENI. This CDR3 region has 17 residues. Trimming removed 1 base from V and 5 bases from J; junction bases left unmatched: 9. DNA for the CDR3: TGTGCCAGCTCACCACGCAGGCTAGCGGGAGGTCGGGAGACCCAGTACTTC. As protein: CASSPRRLAGGRETQYF.

This clone came up once. This chain connects TRBV9 to TRBJ2-7; TRBD1 aligns across 8 bases. V lost 7 bases to trimming and J lost 0 bases; unmatched junction nucleotides: 15. CDR1 and CDR2 (germline): SGDLS, YYNGEE. This CDR3 is built from 17 residues. This CDR3 reads CASSPRTSGTGSYEQYF. CDR3 bases: TGTGCCAGCTCCCCCCGAACCTCGGGGACAGGCTCCTACGAGCAGTACTTC.

This chain joins TRBV2 and TRBJ1-5, with D uncertain. V was pared by 7 bases and J by 2 bases, with 12 bases between. Germline CDR1 reads SNHLY; CDR2 reads FYNNEI. The CDR3 is 14 residues long. The CDR3 DNA reads as TGTGCCAGCAAAGGCGGGAGGGGCAATCAGCCCCAGCATTTT. It codes for CASKGGRGNQPQHF.

The V call is TRBV7-3, the J call TRBJ2-2, with D tentatively TRBD2 (6 bases). Trimming stripped 5 bases from V and 7 bases from J, with 17 bases between. The CDR3 runs to 15 residues. Germline CDR1 reads SGHTA; CDR2 reads FQGTGA. Here the CDR3 DNA reads TGTGCCAGCAGCCTACGGGGGAATGGGATCGGGGAGCTGTTTTTT. It translates to CASSLRGNGIGELFF.

The rearrangement links TRBV7-9 to TRBJ2-5; maybe TRBD2 (5 bases). CDR1 SEHNR and CDR2 FQNEAQ come from the germline V gene (reference sequence). This CDR3 is 14 amino acids long. Trimming stripped 3 bases from V and 1 base from J, with 9 bases between. The CDR3 DNA sequence: TGTGCCAGCAGCTTCTCGGGATTCCAAGAGACCCAGTACTTC. As protein: CASSFSGFQETQYF.

The J gene is TRBJ2-1, the V gene TRBV2; TRBD1 matches 7 bases. The V and J ends lost 4 bases and 8 bases, in that order; junction bases with no gene match: 8. The CDR3 covers 14 residues. Per the germline V gene, CDR1 is SNHLY and CDR2 is FYNNEI. CDR3 sequence reads: CASSADRVIDEQFF. In DNA, the CDR3 is TGTGCCAGCAGTGCTGACAGGGTAATCGATGAGCAGTTCTTC.

This clone was seen only once. CDR3 amino acids: CASRLKLKANQPQHF. CDR3 nucleotide sequence: TGTGCCAGTAGGCTGAAATTAAAGGCCAATCAGCCCCAGCATTTT. The chain carries TRBV19 and TRBJ1-5; no clear D gene. Germline-derived CDR1 and CDR2 are LNHDA and SQIVND (reference sequence). V was shortened by 6 bases and J by 3 bases, with 15 bases between the two germline ends. The CDR3 extends over 15 amino acids.

The chain recombines TRBV18 with TRBJ2-1; 13 bases fit TRBD2. Germline-derived CDR1 and CDR2 are KGHSH and LQKENI. Trimming at V came to 2 bases and at J to 6 bases, leaving 7 bases not matched to a gene. This CDR3 comprises 17 residues. This chain's CDR3 is CASSPYRTSGSSNEQFF. The CDR3, as DNA: TGTGCCAGCTCACCATATAGGACTAGCGGGAGTTCCAATGAGCAGTTCTTC.

This chain uses TRBV19 with TRBJ1-4; D uncertain. This CDR3 region has 17 residues. Germline V gene lookup returns CDR1 LNHDA and CDR2 SQIVND (reference sequence). V lost 5 bases and J lost 0, with 16 bases in between. CDR3 loop: CASSRHTTASTNEKLFF. CDR3 DNA: TGTGCCAGTAGTCGGCACACTACAGCATCAACTAATGAAAAACTGTTTTTT.

With respect to this clone: The same CDR3 arises from other DNA sequences in this sample as well. The rearrangement joins TRBV18 to TRBJ2-5; unclear D gene. The CDR3 has 12 amino acids. Per germline, CDR1 KGHSH and CDR2 LQKENI. V was pared by 6 bases and J by 5 bases, with 10 bases between. The DNA of the CDR3 is TGTGCCAGCTCTCCCTTGGGGGAGACCCAGTACTTC. Its protein product is CASSPLGETQYF.

The chain is built from TRBV5-1 and TRBJ2-3; TRBD2 aligns across 13 bases. This CDR3 is 19 amino acids long. Germline trimming cut 0 bases from V and 0 bases from J; bases unmatched to any gene: 7. Germline V gene sequence: CDR1 SGHRS, CDR2 YFSETQ. The CDR3 sequence: CASSLVSLAGGISTDTQYF. CDR3 DNA sequence: TGCGCCAGCAGCTTGGTCTCACTAGCGGGAGGGATAAGCACAGATACGCAGTATTTT.

V gene TRBV18 combines with J gene TRBJ1-3, with a tentative D call TRBD1 (5 bases). V shed 1 base and J shed 2 bases, with 15 bases lying between them. The CDR3 contains 17 residues. CDR1 and CDR2 (germline): KGHSH, LQKENI. CDR3 protein: CASSPLRGILAGNTIYF. The CDR3 nucleotides read TGTGCCAGCTCACCACTTCGGGGGATCTTAGCTGGAAACACCATATATTTT.

The chain joins TRBV27 to TRBJ2-4; no definite D call. V lost 5 bases and J lost 1, with 12 bases in between. The germline CDR1 and CDR2 sequences are MNHEY and SMNVEV (reference sequence). There are 15 residues in the CDR3. CDR3 sequence (DNA): TGTGCCAGCAGTCCCTCCCTAAACGCCAAAAACATTCAGTACTTC. Protein product: CASSPSLNAKNIQYF.

The genes are TRBV5-1 and TRBJ2-1; 7 positions match TRBD2. Germline values: CDR1 SGHRS, CDR2 YFSETQ. The CDR3 spans 15 residues. J gave up 2 bases and V 4 bases, and 6 bases lay outside the gene matches. The chain's CDR3 is CASSLREVAYNEQFF. CDR3 nucleotide sequence: TGCGCCAGCAGCCTACGGGAGGTAGCCTACAATGAGCAGTTCTTC.

This clone was detected only once. The chain is built from TRBV5-1 and TRBJ1-5; the D is unclear. The CDR3 runs to 16 residues. Trimming took off 0 bases at V and 0 bases at J, with 10 bases between the two ends. Germline CDR1 and CDR2: SGHRS and YFSETQ. CDR3 sequence (DNA): TGCGCCAGCAGCTTGGGTGTGGGGTATAGCAATCAGCCCCAGCATTTT. Amino acid sequence: CASSLGVGYSNQPQHF.

The chain uses TRBV7-2 and TRBJ1-1; 8 bases are shared with TRBD1. The CDR3 runs 16 residues. Germline V CDR1 and CDR2: SGHTA, FQGNSA. With V trimmed by 1 base and J by 7 bases, 11 bases remained unmatched. The CDR3 loop reads CASSLGYTGQDGEAFF. CDR3 bases: TGTGCCAGCAGCTTAGGTTATACGGGACAGGACGGTGAAGCTTTCTTT.